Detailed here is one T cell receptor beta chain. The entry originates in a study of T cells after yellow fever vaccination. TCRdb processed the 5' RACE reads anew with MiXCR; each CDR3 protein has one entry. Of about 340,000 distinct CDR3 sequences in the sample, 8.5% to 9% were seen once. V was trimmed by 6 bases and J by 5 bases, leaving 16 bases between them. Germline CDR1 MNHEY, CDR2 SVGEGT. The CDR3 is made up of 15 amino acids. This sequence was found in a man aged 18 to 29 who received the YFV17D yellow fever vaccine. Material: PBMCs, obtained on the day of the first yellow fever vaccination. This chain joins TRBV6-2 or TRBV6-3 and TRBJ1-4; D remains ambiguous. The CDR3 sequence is CASSLPPALNEKLFF. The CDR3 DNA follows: TGTGCCAGCAGCCTGCCGCCAGCCCTCAATGAAAAACTGTTTTTT.